This T cell receptor beta chain was recorded in a study of cytomegalovirus exposure and HLA in healthy donors. Findings and caveats of the study: Overall, under 200 TCR beta chains were annotated as cytomegalovirus-associated. With further analysis later on, most CMV-associated TCR beta chains appeared HLA-restricted. Associated with HLA alleles at 0.05 false discovery rate in a later analysis were over 15,000 TCR beta sequences.

Likely unrecorded immune exposures existed in these nominally healthy donors. V lost 6 bases to trimming and J lost 7 bases; unmatched junction nucleotides: 9. The CDR3 sequence is 14 residues long. Germline CDR1 MDHEN, CDR2 SYDVKM. Comments on this clone: Its target is not known.

Researchers ran the PCR with 60 Vbeta and 13 Jbeta primers. Using immunoSEQ multiplex PCR, the repertoire was profiled, and TCRdb retains in-frame clones only, with some absent. This table holds 150,000 or so clones, approximately 74% found once. Material for sequencing was PBMCs. V usage is TRBV28 and J usage is TRBJ2-1, with 7 positions matching TRBD2. The sequence was collected from a male donor in good health and CMV-seronegative. The CDR3 reads CASSGGRDNNEQFF. The DNA for the CDR3 is TGTGCCAGCAGCGGCGGGAGAGATAATAATGAGCAGTTCTTC.